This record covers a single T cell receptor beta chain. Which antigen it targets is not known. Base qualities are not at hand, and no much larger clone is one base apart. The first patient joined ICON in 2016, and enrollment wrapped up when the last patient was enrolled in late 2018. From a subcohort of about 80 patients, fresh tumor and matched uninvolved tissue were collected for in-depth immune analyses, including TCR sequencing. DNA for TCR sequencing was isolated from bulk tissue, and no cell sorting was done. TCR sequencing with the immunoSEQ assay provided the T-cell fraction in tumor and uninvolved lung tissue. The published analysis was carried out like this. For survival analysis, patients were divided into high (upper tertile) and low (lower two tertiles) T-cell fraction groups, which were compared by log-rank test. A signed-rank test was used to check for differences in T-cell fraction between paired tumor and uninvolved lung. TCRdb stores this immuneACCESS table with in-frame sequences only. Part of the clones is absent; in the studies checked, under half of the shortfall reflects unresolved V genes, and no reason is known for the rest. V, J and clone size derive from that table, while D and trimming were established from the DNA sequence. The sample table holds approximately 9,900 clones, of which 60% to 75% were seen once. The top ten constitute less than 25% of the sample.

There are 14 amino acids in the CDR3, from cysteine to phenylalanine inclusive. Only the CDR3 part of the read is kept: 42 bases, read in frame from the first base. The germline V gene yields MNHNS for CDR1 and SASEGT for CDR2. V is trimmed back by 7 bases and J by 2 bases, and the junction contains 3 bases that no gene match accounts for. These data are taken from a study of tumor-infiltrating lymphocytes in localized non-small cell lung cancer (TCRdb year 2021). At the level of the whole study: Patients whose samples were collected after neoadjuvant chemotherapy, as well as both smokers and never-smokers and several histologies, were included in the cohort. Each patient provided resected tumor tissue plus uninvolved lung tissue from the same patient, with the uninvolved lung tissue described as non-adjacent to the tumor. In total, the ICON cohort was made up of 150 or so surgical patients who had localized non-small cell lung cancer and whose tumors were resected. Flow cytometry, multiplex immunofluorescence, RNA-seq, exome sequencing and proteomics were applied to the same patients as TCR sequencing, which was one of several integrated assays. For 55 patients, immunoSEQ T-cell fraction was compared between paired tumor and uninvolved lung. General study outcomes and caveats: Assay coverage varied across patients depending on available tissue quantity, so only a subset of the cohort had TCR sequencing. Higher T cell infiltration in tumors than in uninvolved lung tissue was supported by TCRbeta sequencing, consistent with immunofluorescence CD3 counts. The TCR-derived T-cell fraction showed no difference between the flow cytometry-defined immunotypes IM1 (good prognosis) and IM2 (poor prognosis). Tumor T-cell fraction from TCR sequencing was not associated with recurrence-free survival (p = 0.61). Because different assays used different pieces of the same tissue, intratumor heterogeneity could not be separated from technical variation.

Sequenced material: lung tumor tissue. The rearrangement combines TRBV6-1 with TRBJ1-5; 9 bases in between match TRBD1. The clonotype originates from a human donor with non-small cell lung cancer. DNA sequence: TGTGCCAGCACCCGGACAGGGGGCAATCAGCCCCAGCATTTT. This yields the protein CASTRTGGNQPQHF.